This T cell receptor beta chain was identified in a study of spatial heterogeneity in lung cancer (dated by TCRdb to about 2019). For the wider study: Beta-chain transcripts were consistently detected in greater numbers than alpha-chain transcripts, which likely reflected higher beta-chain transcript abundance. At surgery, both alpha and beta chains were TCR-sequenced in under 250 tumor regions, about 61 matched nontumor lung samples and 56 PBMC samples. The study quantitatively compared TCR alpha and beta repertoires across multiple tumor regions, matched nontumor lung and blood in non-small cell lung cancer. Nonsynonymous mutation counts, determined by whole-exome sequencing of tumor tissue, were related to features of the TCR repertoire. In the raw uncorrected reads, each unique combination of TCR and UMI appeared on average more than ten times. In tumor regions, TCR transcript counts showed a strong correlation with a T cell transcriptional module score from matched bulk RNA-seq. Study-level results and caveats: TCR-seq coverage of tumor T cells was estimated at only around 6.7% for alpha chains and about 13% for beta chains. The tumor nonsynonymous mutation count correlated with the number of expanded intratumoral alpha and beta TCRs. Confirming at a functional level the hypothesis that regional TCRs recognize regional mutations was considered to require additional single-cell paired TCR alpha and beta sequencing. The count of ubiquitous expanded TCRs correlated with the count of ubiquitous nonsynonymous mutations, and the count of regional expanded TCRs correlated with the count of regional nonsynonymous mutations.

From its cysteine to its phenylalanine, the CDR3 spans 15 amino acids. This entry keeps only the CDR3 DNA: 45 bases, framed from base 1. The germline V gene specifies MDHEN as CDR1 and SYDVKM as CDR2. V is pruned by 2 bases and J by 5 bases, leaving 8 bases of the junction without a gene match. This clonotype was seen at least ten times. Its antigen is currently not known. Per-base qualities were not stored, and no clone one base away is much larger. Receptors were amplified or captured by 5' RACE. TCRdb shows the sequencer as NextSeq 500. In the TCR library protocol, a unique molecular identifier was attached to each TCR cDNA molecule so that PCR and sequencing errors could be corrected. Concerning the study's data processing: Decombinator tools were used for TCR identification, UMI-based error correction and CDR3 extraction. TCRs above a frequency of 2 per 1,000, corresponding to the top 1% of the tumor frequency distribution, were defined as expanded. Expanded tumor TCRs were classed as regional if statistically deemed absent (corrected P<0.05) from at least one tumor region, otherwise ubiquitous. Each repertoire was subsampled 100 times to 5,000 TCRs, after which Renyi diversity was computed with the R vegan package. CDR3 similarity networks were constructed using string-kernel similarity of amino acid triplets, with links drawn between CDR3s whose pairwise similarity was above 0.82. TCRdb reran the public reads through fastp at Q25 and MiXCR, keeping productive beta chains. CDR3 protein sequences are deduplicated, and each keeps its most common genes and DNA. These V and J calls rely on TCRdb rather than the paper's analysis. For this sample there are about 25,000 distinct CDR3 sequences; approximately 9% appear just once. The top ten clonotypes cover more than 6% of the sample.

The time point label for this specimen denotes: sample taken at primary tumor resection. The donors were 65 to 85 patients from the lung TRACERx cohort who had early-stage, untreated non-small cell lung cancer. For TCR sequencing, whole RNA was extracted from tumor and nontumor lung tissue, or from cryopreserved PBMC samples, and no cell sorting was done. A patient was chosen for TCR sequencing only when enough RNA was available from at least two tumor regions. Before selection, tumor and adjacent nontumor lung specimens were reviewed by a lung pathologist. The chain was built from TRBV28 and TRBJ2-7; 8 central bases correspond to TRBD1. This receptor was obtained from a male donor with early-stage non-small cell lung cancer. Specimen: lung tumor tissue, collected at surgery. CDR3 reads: CASSLVRQGSNEQYF. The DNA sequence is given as TGTGCCAGCAGTTTAGTGCGACAGGGGAGCAACGAGCAGTACTTC.